This T cell receptor (beta chain) came from a study of T cell repertoires in cytomegalovirus infection. The V and J ends lost 6 bases and 1 base respectively, with 18 bases between them. There are 16 residues in the CDR3. As regards this clonotype: The antigen remains undetermined.

Each CDR3 protein gets one entry after TCRdb re-called the reads with MiXCR. The repertoire includes approximately 1,000,000 distinct CDR3 sequences, 25% to 40% of them detected once, and roughly 13% sits in the top ten. The sequenced sample was cultured CD8+ T cells from PBMCs, obtained from culture after CMV antigen stimulation. The chain couples TRBV12-3 or TRBV12-4 to TRBJ1-1; D may be TRBD1 (5 bases). The clonotype comes from a human donor in good health (CMV status not recorded). Some clones in this sample may be carry-over from other donors' samples. CDR3 DNA sequence: TGTGCCAGCAGCCTAACCAGGGTGAGCACGAACACTGAAGCTTTCTTT. Translation: CASSLTRVSTNTEAFF.